This T cell receptor beta chain comes out of a study of regulatory T cells in long-lasting Graves disease. Study outcomes and limitations: Persistent disease exhibited a predilection for TRBV28, TRBJ1-2 and TRBJ2-5.

This clonotype was counted only a few times. Its antigen is currently unknown. Sequencing libraries for TCR beta were prepared with iRepertoire HTBI primers and Arm-PCR of CDR3 regions. Original processing notes: Spanning all samples, the identified segments comprised around 62 TRBV and approximately 15 TRBJ. TCRdb called the multiplex PCR reads again in MiXCR, with one record for every CDR3 protein. The V and J calls were determined by TCRdb, not by the authors. Of approximately 400,000 distinct CDR3 sequences in the sample, less than 25% were seen once. Noted time point: persistent/refractory GD, antithyroid drugs over 5 years with positive TRAb. RNA extracted from PBMCs served as the sequencing template. This CDR3 spans 15 amino acids. The V and J ends lost 3 bases and 7 bases respectively, with 14 bases between them. Germline CDR1 and CDR2: SGDLS and YYNGEE.

The sequence was collected from a female donor with Graves disease. The rearrangement links TRBV9 to TRBJ1-6; D is possibly TRBD1 (5 bases). The specimen was peripheral blood mononuclear cells (PBMCs), collected when the disease was refractory, from a patient treated with antithyroid drugs. CDR3 in DNA: TGTGCCAGCAGCGCGTCGGGGCTGCGCAATTCACCCCTCCACTTT. Its translation is CASSASGLRNSPLHF.